The T cell receptor (beta chain) under discussion was sequenced for a study of blood T cells in healthy people across ages. Study-wide findings and caveats: When one million T cells were used, diversity estimates were thought to be underestimates.

Next came a second PCR, run for roughly 6 to 11 cycles, which used a sample-barcoded 5' primer along with a J-beta primer mix. MiXCR was run by TCRdb on the 5' RACE reads, yielding one entry per CDR3 protein. The sample holds about 930,000 distinct CDR3 sequences, almost 30% seen once. Concerning this clonotype itself: Antigen: not known.

The CDR3 length is 15 residues. V was trimmed by 4 bases and J by 4 bases, leaving 15 bases between them. The same specimen was also included in a second study, on T cells of mothers and their children. Per that paper: Per child, 2.5 million to 3.5 million TCR beta CDR3 reads were obtained, against over 10 million per mother.

The rearrangement uses TRBV12-3 or TRBV12-4 and TRBJ2-3; D remains ambiguous. Sequencing input: blood. This TCR derives from a woman aged 40 to 49 in good health. The CDR3 loop reads CASSWVRARADTQYF. CDR3 nucleotide sequence: TGTGCCAGCAGTTGGGTCAGAGCGAGAGCAGATACGCAGTATTTT.